Presented here are 27 T cell receptor beta chains from one specimen sequenced in a study of naive and memory T cell subsets. Two oligonucleotides, mixed equimolar, formed the beta constant-region primer covering TRBC1 and TRBC2. TCRdb called the UMI-ligation and nested PCR reads again in MiXCR, with one record for every CDR3 protein. The data hold under 40,000 distinct CDR3 sequences, with about an eighth observed a single time. The sequencing sample was made of effector memory CD4+ T cells from blood. The subset was: effector memory, CD45RA- CD27-. All receptors come from a human donor in good health.

Of note for this clonotype: Just one base apart from a much larger clone, this may be a read error. The V call is TRBV5-6, the J call TRBJ1-4; D perhaps matches TRBD1 (6 bases). Trimming took 3 bases from V and 11 from J, leaving 11 bases between them. The CDR3 has 12 residues. The germline V gene has CDR1 SGHDT and CDR2 YYEEEE. The CDR3 region is CASSWGQRKLFF. Written as DNA, the CDR3 is TGTGCCAGCAGCTGGGGACAACGGAAACTGTTTTTT.

The chain links TRBV4-1 to TRBJ2-6, with D possibly matching TRBD1 (5 bases). V lost 6 bases, J lost 3 bases, and 12 bases lay in between. Germline V gene data show CDR1 as MGHRA and CDR2 as YSYEKL. The length of the CDR3 is 15 residues. CDR3 loop: CASRAGILGANVLTF. The CDR3 DNA follows: TGCGCCAGCAGGGCAGGGATTCTTGGGGCCAACGTCCTGACTTTC.

This clonotype was detected ten times or more. CDR3 in amino acids: CASSQKEREPFEQYF. The CDR3, as DNA: TGTGCCAGCAGCCAGAAGGAGCGGGAGCCATTCGAGCAGTACTTC. This chain connects TRBV14 to TRBJ2-7; 8 nucleotides match TRBD2. The ends lost 3 bases at V and 6 bases at J; junction bases unmatched: 10. CDR1 and CDR2 (germline): SGHDN, FVKESK. CDR3 length equals 15 residues. The entire variable domain, with the rest obtained from reference TRBV14 and TRBJ2-7, is as follows: EAGVTQFPSHSVIEKGQTVTLRCDPISGHDNLYWYRRVMGKEIKFLLHFVKESKQDESGMPNNRFLAERTGGTYSTLKVQPAELEDSGVYFCASSQKEREPFEQYFGPGTRLTVT.

This clonotype has ten or more counts. The gene calls are TRBV10-3 and TRBJ2-3; the match to TRBD1 covers 10 bases. CDR1 is ENHRY, CDR2 SYGVKD, per germline. CDR3 length: 13 residues. V gave up 10 bases and J gave up 6 bases; unmatched junction bases: 7. CDR3: CASRRQGADTQYF. Written as DNA, the CDR3 is TGTGCCAGCCGCCGACAGGGGGCTGATACGCAGTATTTT.

The table lists this clonotype with many counts. The J gene is TRBJ2-5, the V gene TRBV20-1, with 9 bases that match TRBD1. This CDR3 has 16 residues. V lost 3 bases and J lost 5; bases outside the gene matches: 13. Germline V gene lookup returns CDR1 DFQATT and CDR2 SNEGSKA (reference sequence). CDR3 sequence (DNA): TGCAGTGCTAGCTGGGGACAGGGCCTAAACGAGGAGACCCAGTACTTC. It specifies CSASWGQGLNEETQYF.

At least ten counts were recorded for this clonotype. The gene calls are TRBV2 and TRBJ2-3; D call uncertain. V lost 7 bases to trimming and J lost 2 bases, with 16 bases between them. From germline, CDR1 is SNHLY and CDR2 FYNNEI. This CDR3 contains 15 residues. For the CDR3, the DNA is TGTGCCAGCACCCCGCTCGGAGCGTACACAGATACGCAGTATTTT. Its protein is CASTPLGAYTDTQYF.

This clonotype occurred a few times. The rearrangement joins TRBV12-3 or TRBV12-4 to TRBJ1-5, with TRBD1 identical over 7 bases. J gave up 4 bases and V 8 bases, and 8 bases lay outside the gene matches. This CDR3 is 14 amino acids long. The CDR3 loop reads CASAGTAKNQPQHF. In nucleotides, the CDR3 is TGTGCCAGCGCCGGGACAGCTAAAAATCAGCCCCAGCATTTT.

This clonotype was counted only a few times. The V and J genes are TRBV6-6 and TRBJ1-5; possibly TRBD1 for D (5 bases). CDR3 length: 14 residues. Germline lookup yields CDR1 MNHNY and CDR2 SVGAGI (reference sequence). V lost 5 bases and J lost 6, with 14 bases in between. The CDR3 region is CASSTQVFGQPQHF. In nucleotides, the CDR3 is TGTGCCAGCAGTACACAGGTTTTTGGTCAGCCCCAGCATTTT.

The chain carries TRBV5-1 and TRBJ1-2; 8 bases map to TRBD1. CDR1 and CDR2 from the germline V gene are SGHRS and YFSETQ. The V and J ends lost 2 bases and 8 bases, in that order; junction bases with no gene match: 17. The CDR3 consists of 17 residues. The CDR3 spells CASSFRTGRRLSLGYTF. CDR3 nucleotide sequence: TGCGCCAGCAGCTTCAGGACAGGGCGGAGGCTGAGCCTGGGCTACACCTTC.

This clonotype has just a few counts. The chain couples TRBV3-1 to TRBJ2-1, with TRBD2 matching 7 bases. This CDR3 is 17 amino acids long. With 5 bases clipped from V and 6 bases from J, the junction kept 16 bases outside the gene matches. Germline V gives CDR1 LGHDT, CDR2 YNNKEL (reference sequence). CDR3 in amino acids: CASSARGRLAGGNEQFF. CDR3 in DNA: TGTGCCAGCAGCGCCCGCGGTCGACTAGCAGGAGGCAATGAGCAGTTCTTC.

The chain joins TRBV4-3 to TRBJ2-7; D is unresolved. Germline CDR1 and CDR2: LGHNA and YSLEER. V was trimmed by 0 bases and J by 7 bases, leaving 16 bases between them. The CDR3 contains 15 residues. Written as DNA, the CDR3 is TGCGCCAGCAGCCAAGACCAAGGGAATCCGCGGGAGCAGTACTTC. This gives the protein CASSQDQGNPREQYF.

The chain links TRBV28 to TRBJ1-5; no definite D call. The CDR3 totals 12 residues. Germline V lookup: CDR1 MDHEN, CDR2 SYDVKM. Trimming pared 5 bases from V and 6 bases from J, leaving 8 bases between. The CDR3 nucleotides read TGTGCCAGCAGTGTAACTAGTCAGCCCCAGCATTTT. Translating gives CASSVTSQPQHF.

The gene calls are TRBV19 and TRBJ1-5; TRBD1 matches at 9 bases. CDR3 length: 15 residues. Germline CDR1 reads LNHDA; CDR2 reads SQIVND (reference sequence). The V and J ends lost 4 bases and 5 bases, in that order; junction bases with no gene match: 6. This chain's CDR3 is CASSKRTGDYQPQHF. The CDR3 DNA is TGTGCCAGTAGTAAGCGGACAGGGGATTATCAGCCCCAGCATTTT. The full variable domain, its missing parts supplied by reference TRBV19 and TRBJ1-5, is DGGITQSPKYLFRKEGQNVTLSCEQNLNHDAMYWYRQDPGQGLRLIYYSQIVNDFQKGDIAEGYSVSREKKESFPLTVTSAQKNPTAFYLCASSKRTGDYQPQHFGDGTRLSIL.

This clonotype occurred many times. The chain combines TRBV10-3 with TRBJ2-2; D remains ambiguous. The CDR3 runs 15 residues. V shed 2 bases and J shed 0 bases, with 7 bases lying between them. CDR1 and CDR2 (germline): ENHRY, SYGVKD. The CDR3 DNA reads TGTGCCATCAGTGAGACCAATTCGAACACCGGGGAGCTGTTTTTT. Its translation: CAISETNSNTGELFF.

This clonotype occurred a few times. The J gene is TRBJ1-6, the V gene TRBV11-2, with D unclear. CDR1 is SGHAT and CDR2 is FQNNGV in the germline V gene. Trimming removed 4 bases at V and 11 bases at J, with 12 bases between. The CDR3 extends over 13 amino acids. The CDR3 sequence is CASSSTASTPLHF. CDR3 nucleotides: TGTGCCAGCAGCTCCACCGCCTCAACACCCCTCCACTTT. Supplemented by reference TRBV11-2 and TRBJ1-6, the full variable domain reads EAGVAQSPRYKIIEKRQSVAFWCNPISGHATLYWYQQILGQGPKLLIQFQNNGVVDDSQLPKDRFSAERLKGVDSTLKIQPAKLEDSAVYLCASSSTASTPLHFGNGTRLTVT.

This clonotype was seen ten or more times. The genes are TRBV20-1 and TRBJ2-3; 16 nucleotides line up with TRBD2. Germline values: CDR1 DFQATT, CDR2 SNEGSKA (reference sequence). V gave up 1 base and J gave up 0 bases; unmatched junction bases: 16. CDR3 length equals 22 residues. The DNA for the CDR3 is TGCAGTGCTAGAGTGGGACAGGGGACTAGCGGGAGGGCCTCTCCTAGCACAGATACGCAGTATTTT. Translating it yields CSARVGQGTSGRASPSTDTQYF.

In regard to this clonotype: At one of its ends the junction is not consistent with the germline gene, which may arise from a read error. This chain joins TRBV20-1 and TRBJ2-7, with 11 bases that match TRBD2. From germline, CDR1 is DFQATT and CDR2 SNEGSKA (reference sequence). The CDR3 spans 16 residues. The CDR3 coding sequence is TGCAGTGCGAGAGGCACTCTAGCGGGAGGTCCCTACGAGCAGTACTTC. This sequence encodes CSARGTLAGGPYEQYF.

This chain uses TRBV3-1 with TRBJ2-1, with 8 bases that match TRBD2. V lost 3 bases to trimming and J lost 6 bases; unmatched junction nucleotides: 16. The germline CDR1 and CDR2 sequences are LGHDT and YNNKEL (reference sequence). The CDR3 totals 18 residues. The CDR3 loop reads CASSHEGTNGRAGNEQFF. CDR3 DNA sequence: TGTGCCAGCAGCCACGAAGGGACTAACGGGAGGGCCGGCAATGAGCAGTTCTTC.

This clonotype was observed many times. This chain joins TRBV10-3 and TRBJ2-7, with 8 bases matching TRBD1. The CDR3 is 14 amino acids. Trimming at V came to 4 bases and at J to 8 bases, leaving 10 bases not matched to a gene. The germline CDR1 and CDR2 sequences are ENHRY and SYGVKD. This CDR3 reads CAISVRDRSLQQYF. CDR3 nucleotide sequence: TGTGCCATCAGTGTCCGGGACAGGTCCCTCCAGCAGTACTTC.

This clonotype was seen ten or more times. This chain joins TRBV20-1 and TRBJ2-5; unclear D gene. This CDR3 comprises 15 residues. Trimming took 2 bases from V and 2 from J, leaving 15 bases between them. Germline V gene data show CDR1 as DFQATT and CDR2 as SNEGSKA (reference sequence). Here the CDR3 DNA reads TGCAGTGCTAGACAAGTATGGCAGGTACAAGAGACCCAGTACTTC. Protein product: CSARQVWQVQETQYF.

There are a few counts of this clonotype. The chain couples TRBV7-8 to TRBJ2-1; possible D gene TRBD2, 6 bases. There are 18 residues in the CDR3. Germline CDR1 is SGHVS and CDR2 is FQNEAQ. V gave up 4 bases and J gave up 0 bases, with 19 bases separating them. CDR3 sequence reads: CASSSNYPSDSSYNEQFF. DNA for the CDR3: TGTGCCAGCAGCTCCAACTATCCTAGCGACAGCTCCTACAATGAGCAGTTCTTC. The entire variable domain, with the rest obtained from reference TRBV7-8 and TRBJ2-1, is as follows: GAGVSQSPRYKVAKRGQDVALRCDPISGHVSLFWYQQALGQGPEFLTYFQNEAQLDKSGLPSDRFFAERPEGSVSTLKIQRTQQEDSAVYLCASSSNYPSDSSYNEQFFGPGTRLTVL.

This clonotype was picked up a small number of times. The chain has TRBV24-1 and TRBJ2-3, with D unclear. With 4 bases removed from V and 3 bases from J, the gap between germline ends came to 10 bases. CDR3 length: 14 amino acids. Germline CDR1 is KGHDR and CDR2 is SFDVKD. The CDR3 spells CATSDAGKTDTQYF. CDR3 coding DNA: TGTGCCACCAGTGACGCAGGAAAAACAGATACGCAGTATTTT.

This clonotype occurred many times. The chain uses TRBV5-1 and TRBJ2-1, with 8 bases lining up with TRBD2. The CDR3 totals 15 residues. Germline assignment: CDR1 SGHRS and CDR2 YFSETQ. J was trimmed by 7 bases and V by 5 bases; bases with no gene match: 11. CDR3: CASSKTGGVVNEQFF. The CDR3 coding sequence is TGCGCCAGCAGTAAAACGGGAGGGGTGGTAAATGAGCAGTTCTTC.

This clonotype was counted only a few times. The J gene is TRBJ2-3, the V gene TRBV10-3; D might be TRBD1 (6 bases). This CDR3 is built from 15 residues. The V and J ends lost 3 bases and 0 bases respectively, with 10 bases between them. CDR1 and CDR2 (germline): ENHRY, SYGVKD. CDR3 in amino acids: CAISDSTGSTDTQYF. In DNA form, the CDR3 reads TGTGCCATCAGTGACTCGACAGGAAGCACAGATACGCAGTATTTT.

This chain connects TRBV5-4 to TRBJ2-7, with TRBD1 matching over 10 bases. Germline V gene data show CDR1 as SGHNT and CDR2 as YYREEE (reference sequence). The CDR3 loop spans 16 amino acids. The J segment lost 5 bases and the V segment lost 1 base, leaving 9 bases of the junction unmatched. The CDR3 spells CASSLTTGTGVDEQYF. The CDR3 bases are TGTGCCAGCAGCTTGACCACCGGGACAGGGGTGGACGAGCAGTACTTC.

This clonotype was seen many times. The chain links TRBV3-1 to TRBJ2-5; D remains ambiguous. Germline V gene sequence: CDR1 LGHDT, CDR2 YNNKEL (reference sequence). The CDR3 length is 14 residues. Trimming pared 5 bases from V and 5 bases from J, leaving 15 bases between. This CDR3 is CASSKGLPGETQYF. For the CDR3, the DNA is TGTGCCAGCAGCAAGGGTCTGCCTGGGGAGACCCAGTACTTC.

This clonotype occurred a few times. J is TRBJ2-4 and V is TRBV20-1; a weak D match, TRBD2 (6 bases). This CDR3 spans 15 amino acids. V was clipped by 3 bases and J by 0 bases, with 12 bases between them. CDR1 DFQATT and CDR2 SNEGSKA come from the germline V gene (reference sequence). CDR3 loop: CSARAPGLAKNIQYF. DNA for the CDR3: TGCAGTGCTAGGGCCCCGGGACTAGCCAAAAACATTCAGTACTTC.